This TCR beta chain was obtained from a study of shared clonotypes between healthy human individuals. Between the trimmed V and J ends, which lost 0 bases and 7 bases, there was a span of 21 bases. CDR1 is SQVTM and CDR2 is ANQGSEA in the germline V gene. The CDR3 has 16 amino acids. Every subset's genomic DNA went evenly onto several immunoSEQ plates. Assay: immunoSEQ multiplex PCR; the TCRdb copy retains only in-frame clones and omits some. Of 1.4 million or so clones listed, approximately 98.5% were seen once; the top ten hold around 0.33%. The origin of this receptor is a young man in good health. The sequencing input was naive CD4+ T cells sorted from blood. Documented subset: CD45RA+ positively selected. The chain has TRBV29-1 and TRBJ1-1; D may be TRBD1 (6 bases). CDR3 in DNA: TGCAGCGTTGAAGAACCCCCCAGGGGTCCTAAACATGAAGCTTTCTTT. Protein product: CSVEEPPRGPKHEAFF.